A single sample gave rise to the 18 T cell receptor beta chains below, sequenced in a study of neurological immune-mediated disorders. This sample's time point: technical triplicate 3. A single record per CDR3 protein comes from TCRdb applying MiXCR to the 5' RACE reads. This sample has around 30,000 distinct CDR3 sequences, with roughly a sixth found just once. The specimen was CD4+ T cells from blood. Receptor source: a female donor with HTLV-1-associated myelopathy (HAM/TSP).

Ten or more counts support this clonotype. The chain uses TRBV10-3 and TRBJ2-5; 7 bases are a match to TRBD1. The CDR3 is 14 amino acids. The trim removed 3 bases at V and 5 bases at J, leaving 6 bases unmatched. CDR1 is ENHRY, CDR2 SYGVKD, per germline. The CDR3 DNA reads as TGTGCCATCAGTGACCAAGGGGGCGCGGAGACCCAGTACTTC. It codes for CAISDQGGAETQYF.

This clonotype turned up a few times. The chain combines TRBV11-2 with TRBJ2-1, with TRBD1 identical over 9 bases. This CDR3 is built from 15 residues. Per germline, CDR1 SGHAT and CDR2 FQNNGV. With 5 bases clipped from V and 2 bases from J, the junction kept 4 bases outside the gene matches. The CDR3 sequence is CASSAGQGTYNEQFF. The CDR3 coding sequence is TGTGCCAGCAGCGCGGGACAGGGCACCTACAATGAGCAGTTCTTC.

At least ten counts were recorded for this clonotype. CDR3 nucleotide sequence: TGCAGTGCTCCTTCAACAGGGAGCACTTGGGGTCAGCAGTTCTTC. This translates into CSAPSTGSTWGQQFF. This chain links TRBV20-1 with TRBJ2-1, with D perhaps TRBD1 (6 bases). CDR3 length equals 15 residues. Germline CDR1 and CDR2: DFQATT and SNEGSKA (reference sequence). V was clipped by 5 bases and J by 11 bases, with 25 bases between them.

This clonotype was seen many times. This chain links TRBV20-1 with TRBJ2-1, with D possibly being TRBD1 (5 bases). Trimming took 2 bases from V and 7 from J, leaving 15 bases between them. Germline V CDR1 and CDR2: DFQATT, SNEGSKA (reference sequence). The CDR3 loop spans 14 amino acids. Here the CDR3 reads CSARRQTRTNEQFF. The CDR3 coding sequence is TGCAGTGCTAGACGACAGACGAGAACAAATGAGCAGTTCTTC.

The table lists this clonotype with many counts. The genes are TRBV11-3 and TRBJ2-5; TRBD2 agrees at 14 bases. From germline, CDR1 is SGHNT and CDR2 YENEEA. CDR3 length: 17 residues. J gave up 4 bases and V 6 bases, and 10 bases lay outside the gene matches. CDR3 nucleotides: TGTGCCAGCAGTCCTCGGTCGGGACTAGCGGGAGTAGAGACCCAGTACTTC. Amino acids: CASSPRSGLAGVETQYF.

At least ten counts were recorded for this clonotype. This chain uses TRBV29-1 with TRBJ1-6, with 7 positions matching TRBD1. CDR3 length: 14 amino acids. Germline assignment: CDR1 SQVTM and CDR2 ANQGSEA. Trimming removed 6 bases from V and 8 bases from J; junction bases left unmatched: 10. The CDR3 here is CSVDQGGGDSPLHF. Here the CDR3 DNA reads TGCAGCGTCGACCAGGGGGGCGGTGATTCACCCCTCCACTTT.

This clonotype was found many times. This rearrangement joins TRBV29-1 to TRBJ2-7, with 7 bases that match TRBD2. The CDR3 length is 12 residues. The germline gives CDR1 SQVTM, CDR2 ANQGSEA. The trim removed 4 bases at V and 2 bases at J, leaving 2 bases unmatched. The CDR3 is CSVGGTTYEQYF. Written as DNA, the CDR3 is TGCAGCGTTGGTGGGACTACCTACGAGCAGTACTTC.

This clonotype is labeled medium-sized. This chain connects TRBV20-1 to TRBJ1-3; D is undetermined. The CDR3 length is 12 residues. The V end was cut by 2 bases, the J end by 1 base, with 3 bases between. CDR1 is DFQATT and CDR2 is SNEGSKA in the germline V gene (reference sequence). The CDR3 reads CSARTSGNTIYF. The CDR3 bases are TGCAGTGCTAGAACTTCTGGAAACACCATATATTTT.

This clonotype was counted ten times or more. As DNA, the CDR3 is TGCGCCAGCAGCTTTGAAGTTGGGGGGATTGGGAACACTGAAGCTTTCTTT. It yields the protein CASSFEVGGIGNTEAFF. This chain connects TRBV5-1 to TRBJ1-1; D is possibly TRBD1 (5 bases). Germline values: CDR1 SGHRS, CDR2 YFSETQ. This CDR3 is 17 amino acids long. V was shortened by 2 bases and J by 1 base, with 18 bases between the two germline ends.

Ten or more counts support this clonotype. The J gene is TRBJ2-3, the V gene TRBV3-1; no reliable D call. CDR1 is LGHDT, CDR2 YNNKEL, per germline (reference sequence). Trimming took 3 bases from V and 2 from J, leaving 12 bases between them. The CDR3 has 15 amino acids. Written as DNA, the CDR3 is TGTGCCAGCAGCCAGGAGCAGAGAACCACAGATACGCAGTATTTT. Translated, it gives CASSQEQRTTDTQYF.

This clonotype was counted at least ten times. This CDR3 reads CASSLLGLLVDEQFF. The CDR3 DNA follows: TGTGCCAGCAGCTTGTTGGGTCTACTCGTGGATGAGCAGTTCTTC. The V and J genes are TRBV5-5 and TRBJ2-1; D not certain. Germline CDR1 reads SGHKS; CDR2 reads YYEKEE (reference sequence). The V gene lost 1 base and the J gene lost 8 bases, with 16 bases spanning the gap. The CDR3 loop spans 15 amino acids.

This chain links TRBV18 with TRBJ2-1; D not resolved. Trimming left V 1 base short and J 2 bases short, with 9 bases between. The CDR3 length is 15 residues. Germline values: CDR1 KGHSH, CDR2 LQKENI. CDR3 sequence (DNA): TGTGCCAGCTCACCACTGGCGGAGACCTACAATGAGCAGTTCTTC. Amino acid sequence: CASSPLAETYNEQFF.

This clonotype was detected ten times or more. This chain joins TRBV6-6 and TRBJ1-5; D is perhaps TRBD1 (6 bases). The V gene's germline CDR1 is MNHNY and CDR2 SVGAGI (reference sequence). The CDR3 has 13 amino acids. V was pared by 10 bases and J by 7 bases, with 17 bases between. The CDR3 sequence: CATGGGGSQPQHF. In DNA, the CDR3 is TGTGCCACTGGAGGGGGGGGCAGCCAGCCCCAGCATTTT.

This clonotype was detected ten times or more. This chain connects TRBV5-1 to TRBJ2-5; D remains ambiguous. CDR1 SGHRS and CDR2 YFSETQ come from the germline V gene. Trimming removed 0 bases at V and 5 bases at J, with 8 bases between. This CDR3 has 13 amino acids. The DNA of the CDR3 is TGCGCCAGCAGCTTGGGTCGAAGTGAGACCCAGTACTTC. This encodes CASSLGRSETQYF.

In this sample, this clonotype turned up many times. The chain links TRBV5-5 to TRBJ1-1; 8 nucleotides align to TRBD1. The CDR3 totals 16 residues. With V trimmed by 3 bases and J by 0 bases, 7 bases remained unmatched. CDR1 is SGHKS, CDR2 YYEKEE, per germline (reference sequence). The CDR3 nucleotides are TGTGCCAGCAGCTCAACAGGGGGTCCCATGAACACTGAAGCTTTCTTT. This sequence encodes CASSSTGGPMNTEAFF.

Worth noting for this clonotype: Compared with germline, one end of the junction differs, possibly owing to a read error. The chain recombines TRBV3-1 with TRBJ2-7; 10 nucleotides agree with TRBD1. The CDR3 extends over 16 amino acids. Germline assignment: CDR1 LGHDT and CDR2 YNNKEL (reference sequence). The CDR3 DNA sequence: TGTGCAAGCAGCCCCCTCAGGACAGGGGGAGGTTACGAGCAGTACTTC. Its translation is CASSPLRTGGGYEQYF.

This clonotype was counted at least ten times. The chain couples TRBV20-1 to TRBJ2-1; no definite D call. The germline V gene encodes CDR1 DFQATT and CDR2 SNEGSKA (reference sequence). The CDR3 covers 15 residues. V gave up 2 bases and J gave up 0 bases, with 11 bases separating them. CDR3 DNA sequence: TGCAGTGCTAGACCGTCCCTTAGCTCCTACAATGAGCAGTTCTTC. Translated, it gives CSARPSLSSYNEQFF.

This clonotype showed up many times. This chain joins TRBV5-1 and TRBJ2-7, with D perhaps given as TRBD1 or TRBD2 (5 bases each). Germline lookup yields CDR1 SGHRS and CDR2 YFSETQ. V lost 2 bases and J 4 bases, leaving 16 bases between the germline ends. The CDR3 is made up of 15 amino acids. The CDR3: CASSFNGAGPYEQYF. The CDR3 region has the DNA TGCGCCAGCAGCTTTAACGGGGCAGGCCCTTACGAGCAGTACTTC.